A single sample is the source of the 18 T cell receptor beta chains below, sequenced in a study of blood T cells in healthy people across ages. A second PCR of about 7 to 12 cycles used a sample-barcoded 5' primer and a J-beta primer mix. TCRdb re-called the 5' RACE reads through MiXCR, storing one row per CDR3 protein. The sample includes approximately 960,000 distinct CDR3 sequences, almost 30% of them seen just once. This sample also appeared in a second study, on T cells of mothers and their children.

Material for sequencing was blood. These receptors all come from a woman between 40 and 50 years old in good health.

V is TRBV5-6 and J is TRBJ2-2, with a possible D match to TRBD1 (5 bases). Germline V CDR1 and CDR2: SGHDT, YYEEEE. V lost 4 bases to trimming and J lost 1 base, with 11 bases between them. The CDR3 covers 15 residues. CDR3 nucleotides: TGTGCCAGCAGCGTGGACACTCGGAACACCGGGGAGCTGTTTTTT. As protein: CASSVDTRNTGELFF.

The rearrangement joins TRBV5-1 to TRBJ1-5; D is unclear. V was shortened by 3 bases and J by 9 bases, with 13 bases between the two germline ends. CDR1 SGHRS and CDR2 YFSETQ come from the germline V gene. The CDR3 is 13 residues long. The CDR3 DNA sequence: TGCGCCAGCAGCTCGGGGATGCGGGGGCCCCAGCATTTT. Encoded protein: CASSSGMRGPQHF.

In its sample, this clonotype was seen many times. CDR3 sequence (DNA): TGCGCCAGCAGCCAAGGGTCCGGCGAGCAGTACTTC. Residues: CASSQGSGEQYF. The chain has TRBV4-3 and TRBJ2-7; no definite D call. Germline CDR1 reads LGHNA; CDR2 reads YSLEER. The CDR3 loop spans 12 amino acids. Trimming took 1 base from V and 6 from J, leaving 7 bases between them.

This clonotype was seen repeatedly, ten times or more. The J gene is TRBJ2-7, the V gene TRBV7-2, with 8 positions matching TRBD2. From germline, CDR1 is SGHTA and CDR2 FQGNSA. J was trimmed by 6 bases and V by 5 bases; bases with no gene match: 9. CDR3 length: 14 amino acids. The DNA for the CDR3 is TGTGCCAGCAGCACGTCCGGACTAGCCATCGAGCAGTACTTC. Translating it yields CASSTSGLAIEQYF.

The chain links TRBV6-5 to TRBJ1-3; D perhaps matches TRBD1 (6 bases). Between the trimmed V and J ends, which lost 4 bases and 0 bases, there was a span of 16 bases. This CDR3 has 17 residues. In germline, CDR1 is MNHEY, CDR2 SVGAGI. CDR3 residues: CASSSSNRASSGNTIYF. The CDR3 nucleotides are TGTGCCAGCAGTTCGTCCAACAGGGCTTCCTCTGGAAACACCATATATTTT.

The CDR3 region is CASSGLHQETQYF. CDR3 nucleotide sequence: TGTGCCAGCAGCGGACTACACCAAGAGACCCAGTACTTC. The J gene is TRBJ2-5, the V gene TRBV9, with D possibly TRBD2 on 5 matching bases. Germline-derived CDR1 and CDR2 are SGDLS and YYNGEE. The CDR3 sequence is 13 residues long. V was shortened by 3 bases and J by 0 bases, with 6 bases between the two germline ends.

This clonotype was counted between two and nine times. The chain uses TRBV6-2 or TRBV6-3 and TRBJ2-7; 7 bases map to TRBD1. The CDR3 covers 14 residues. V gave up 5 bases and J gave up 2 bases; unmatched junction bases: 6. Germline CDR1 MNHEY, CDR2 SVGEGT. The chain's CDR3 is CASSNPGGTYEQYF. In nucleotides, the CDR3 is TGTGCCAGCAGTAACCCAGGGGGAACCTACGAGCAGTACTTC.

This clonotype was recorded a few times. Germline and junction disagree at one end, which may indicate a read error. The rearrangement joins TRBV3-1 to TRBJ2-5, with TRBD1 matching over 10 bases. TRBJ2-7 matches the DNA end more closely, so the J call is doubtful. Germline CDR1 and CDR2: LGHDT and YNNKEL (reference sequence). The CDR3 sequence is 14 residues long. The CDR3 nucleotides are TGTGCCAACAGCTTTTCCGGGACAGGGGTCGAGCAGTACTTC. Its translation: CANSFSGTGVEQYF.

This clonotype is a singleton in its sample. This sequence joins TRBV4-1 and TRBJ1-6, with D perhaps TRBD1 (5 bases). V lost 5 bases, J lost 9 bases, and 8 bases lay in between. CDR1 and CDR2 from the germline V gene are MGHRA and YSYEKL. CDR3 size: 12 residues. CDR3 residues: CASSGRGSPLHF. CDR3 sequence (DNA): TGCGCCAGCAGCGGAAGGGGTTCACCCCTCCACTTT.

This chain uses TRBV6-6 with TRBJ2-1; no firm D call. Germline CDR1 MNHNY, CDR2 SVGAGI (reference sequence). This CDR3 spans 11 amino acids. Trimming left V 2 bases short and J 10 bases short, with 6 bases between. The CDR3 reads CASSYGREQFF. CDR3 coding DNA: TGTGCCAGCAGTTACGGACGAGAGCAGTTCTTC.

This clonotype was seen repeatedly, ten times or more. This rearrangement joins TRBV20-1 to TRBJ2-5, with 7 nucleotides matching TRBD2. Germline V gene lookup returns CDR1 DFQATT and CDR2 SNEGSKA (reference sequence). The CDR3 runs 13 residues. J lost 2 bases, V lost 3 bases, and 3 bases had no gene match. The CDR3, as DNA: TGCAGTGCTAGCCTAGCGGAGCAAGAGACCCAGTACTTC. Translation: CSASLAEQETQYF.

This clonotype has just a few counts. J is TRBJ1-2 and V is TRBV6-5; no clear D gene. The length of the CDR3 is 12 residues. Trimming stripped 8 bases from V and 8 bases from J, with 15 bases between. Germline V gene lookup returns CDR1 MNHEY and CDR2 SVGAGI. The CDR3 nucleotides read TGTGCCAGCTCAAGGGTTACGGGGGGCTACACCTTC. Translation gives CASSRVTGGYTF.

This rearrangement joins TRBV5-1 to TRBJ1-1, with D possibly being TRBD1 (5 bases). Trimming took off 4 bases at V and 1 base at J, with 17 bases between the two ends. Germline assignment: CDR1 SGHRS and CDR2 YFSETQ. The CDR3 length is 16 residues. CDR3 sequence: CASSNNPGLRNTEAFF. The DNA of the CDR3 is TGCGCCAGCAGCAACAATCCGGGACTGCGGAACACTGAAGCTTTCTTT.

This clonotype appeared many times. J is TRBJ2-7 and V is TRBV7-9; possible D gene TRBD1, 6 bases. Germline V gene sequence: CDR1 SEHNR, CDR2 FQNEAQ (reference sequence). V was pared by 1 base and J by 3 bases, with 16 bases between. The CDR3 extends over 16 amino acids. The CDR3 DNA reads TGTGCCAGCAGCTTAGGGCCCAGGGGCCCCCTCTACGAGCAGTACTTC. It codes for CASSLGPRGPLYEQYF.

The chain uses TRBV10-2 and TRBJ2-3; 12 bases map to TRBD2. The CDR3 covers 17 residues. CDR1 is WSHSY and CDR2 is SAAADI in the germline V gene. The V gene end was trimmed by 7 bases and the J gene end by 1 base; junction bases not matched to a gene: 9. The CDR3 region is CASKLAGGLLGTDTQYF. DNA of the CDR3: TGCGCCAGCAAACTAGCGGGGGGTCTCCTAGGCACAGATACGCAGTATTTT.

The chain combines TRBV7-2 with TRBJ2-7; 7 bases fit TRBD2. The J segment lost 0 bases and the V segment lost 5 bases, leaving 10 bases of the junction unmatched. The CDR3 covers 16 residues. Germline CDR1 is SGHTA and CDR2 is FQGNSA. The CDR3 nucleotides are TGTGCCAGCAGCCCAGGGAGCGGGGTCAGCTCCTACGAGCAGTACTTC. This gives the protein CASSPGSGVSSYEQYF.

This clonotype was observed a handful of times. The chain joins TRBV5-1 to TRBJ1-2; 8 nucleotides line up with TRBD1. V shed 4 bases, J shed 7 bases, and the junction held 9 bases outside the gene matches. The CDR3 totals 14 residues. Per germline, CDR1 SGHRS and CDR2 YFSETQ. CDR3 residues: CASSLMGQACGYTF. The DNA for the CDR3 is TGCGCCAGCAGCCTGATGGGACAGGCCTGTGGCTACACCTTC.

Only a few counts were recorded for this clonotype. The rearrangement uses TRBV7-9 and TRBJ2-2; D is unclear. CDR3 length: 14 residues. The germline gives CDR1 SEHNR, CDR2 FQNEAQ (reference sequence). V was pared by 6 bases and J by 3 bases, with 11 bases between. CDR3 nucleotide sequence: TGTGCCAGCAGTGTGGCGATGGACACCGGGGAGCTGTTTTTT. Translated, it gives CASSVAMDTGELFF.